Listed here is a single TCR beta chain. In this sample, this clonotype turned up a few times. Its cognate antigen has yet to be identified. No much larger clone is present one base from it, and per-base qualities are unavailable. The data were obtained in a study of human T cells and chemical hapten exposure (dated by TCRdb to the early 2020s). About the study as a whole: For sensitization, 2% DPC in acetone was applied to a roughly 2 cm by roughly 2 cm area of upper inner arm skin. Weekly therapeutic DPC doses were additionally applied to the scalp of patients throughout the roughly 24-week study period. Patch testing was performed on the upper back with Finn chambers containing 0.01% DPC, and the patch tests were scored after 6 days according to International Contact Dermatitis Research Group standards. The mostly female patient cohort included alopecia areata with under or over 50% scalp involvement, alopecia totalis and alopecia universalis. The libraries were sequenced as a pool, and the TCR yield per sample differed mostly because of small variations in library volumes within the pool. This study followed changes in the peripheral blood TCR repertoire in vivo during primary and secondary sensitization of alopecia patients to the hapten diphenylcyclopropenone (DPC). Blood was sampled from patients pre-sensitization (week 0) and at 2, 6 and about 24 weeks after DPC sensitization. About 28 alopecia patients gave blood for TCR sequencing at one to four time points (pre-sensitization, 2, 6 and 24 weeks). Summary of the overall study and its limitations: After repeated subsampling, the strength of the expansion versus patch-test correlation and the threshold at which it became significant changed. No change with DPC sensitization was found in the number of TCRs above 1 in 1000 frequency, and no evidence of global repertoire structure alterations was found. Patch test score correlated positively with the number of PT1 expanded TCRs, reaching significance at thresholds 8, 16 and 32 but not at 4. All patients had alopecia, a presumed autoimmune disease, so their immune response might differ from that of healthy individuals. Compared with pre-sensitization or healthy control sets, expanded TCRs formed significantly more large CDR3 similarity clusters, which is consistent with antigen-driven responses.

The sample's time point label, decoded: patch test 2, 6 weeks after DPC sensitization. The treatment or condition label, read with the paper, signifies: therapeutic diphenylcyclopropenone sensitization with weekly scalp DPC. Blood at each patch-test visit was drawn before the patch test was applied. Patients were considered eligible if aged 18 to 70, diagnosed with alopecia and deemed suitable for DPC therapy, and patients were excluded if pregnant. Total RNA was isolated from unfractionated whole blood collected in Tempus Blood RNA tubes. Library construction relied on RACE. Reads for this sample came from a NextSeq 500. During library preparation, unique molecular identifiers were attached to individual cDNA molecules so that TCRs could be counted in a quantitative, reproducible way. For every blood RNA sample, sequencing covered both the TCR alpha and TCR beta chains. Regarding the original processing steps: Samples had a median of roughly 100,000 TCRs, with a range from about 23,224 to 750,000. V, J and CDR3 annotation of the TCR reads was carried out using the Decombinator software suite. To make PS versus PT1 abundance plots, every sample was subsampled to the same number of TCRs (28,000). Expanded TCRs were defined as absent before sensitization and observed at least eight times at the 2-week time point. TCRdb passed the public sequencing reads through fastp at Q25 and MiXCR, retaining productive beta sequences. CDR3 protein sequences are deduplicated, and each keeps its most common genes and DNA. The authors' filters were not applied to this entry. Counted in this sample were under 450,000 distinct CDR3 sequences; roughly 6.3% of them appeared once. Of the sample, about 5.4% is held by the ten largest clones.

The sequence was collected from a woman under 30 with alopecia areata. Some clones in this sample may be carry-over from other donors' samples. Sequencing was performed on whole blood, taken in connection with sensitization to the hapten diphenylcyclopropenone (DPC).

The nucleotide sequence reads as follows: TGTGCCAGCAGCACCCAACTAGCGGGGGCTTACAATGAGCAGTTCTTC. The resulting protein is CASSTQLAGAYNEQFF. In this chain, TRBV6-2 or TRBV6-3 is recombined with TRBJ2-1; 11 junctional bases match TRBD2. The germline V gene gives CDR1 as MNHEY and CDR2 as SVGEGT. Clipping removes 6 bases from V and 4 bases from J, with 8 as the unmatched junction base count. From the cysteine through the phenylalanine, the CDR3 covers 16 amino acids. Kept here is only the CDR3 DNA, which spans 48 bases and is read in frame from base 1.